This T cell receptor beta chain comes out of a study of T-cell memory formation after mild COVID-19. This clonotype appeared many times. TCRdb re-called the 5' RACE reads through MiXCR, storing one row per CDR3 protein. The sample includes a few hundred thousand distinct CDR3 sequences, roughly a tenth of them seen just once. CDR3 length equals 16 residues. The V gene's germline CDR1 is MNHEY and CDR2 SVGAGI. J was trimmed by 1 base and V by 6 bases; bases with no gene match: 7. The sequencing sample was made of PBMCs or a T cell subset sorted from them (not recorded which). The chain employs TRBV6-5 and TRBJ2-5; TRBD2 agrees at 11 bases. This sequence originates from a man younger than 30 who had mild COVID-19 (a few samples of this study predate the infection). Cell type and time point are not known. The CDR3, as DNA: TGTGCCAGCAGCAGACCTAGCGGGGGGCGCCAAGAGACCCAGTACTTC. It yields the protein CASSRPSGGRQETQYF.